This TCR beta chain was identified in a study of T-cell memory formation after mild COVID-19. As for the study in general: Clusters of TCRs were largely donor specific.

One entry per CDR3 protein, called by TCRdb with MiXCR from the 5' RACE reads. This sample has roughly 610,000 distinct CDR3 sequences, with roughly 17% found just once. The CDR3 length is 17 residues. Germline V lookup: CDR1 LNHNV, CDR2 YYDKDF (reference sequence). The ends were cut back, 2 bases at V and 6 bases at J, with 19 bases in the middle. In this sample, this clonotype turned up a few times. The chain recombines TRBV15 with TRBJ2-2; TRBD2 might be the D (5 bases). This clonotype was sampled from an adult woman who had mild COVID-19 (a few samples of this study predate the infection). Cell type and time point are not known. Material: PBMCs or a T cell subset sorted from them (not recorded which). The CDR3 is CATSRPRVGVEAGELFF. The DNA for the CDR3 is TGTGCCACCAGCAGACCCCGGGTGGGAGTTGAGGCCGGGGAGCTGTTTTTT.